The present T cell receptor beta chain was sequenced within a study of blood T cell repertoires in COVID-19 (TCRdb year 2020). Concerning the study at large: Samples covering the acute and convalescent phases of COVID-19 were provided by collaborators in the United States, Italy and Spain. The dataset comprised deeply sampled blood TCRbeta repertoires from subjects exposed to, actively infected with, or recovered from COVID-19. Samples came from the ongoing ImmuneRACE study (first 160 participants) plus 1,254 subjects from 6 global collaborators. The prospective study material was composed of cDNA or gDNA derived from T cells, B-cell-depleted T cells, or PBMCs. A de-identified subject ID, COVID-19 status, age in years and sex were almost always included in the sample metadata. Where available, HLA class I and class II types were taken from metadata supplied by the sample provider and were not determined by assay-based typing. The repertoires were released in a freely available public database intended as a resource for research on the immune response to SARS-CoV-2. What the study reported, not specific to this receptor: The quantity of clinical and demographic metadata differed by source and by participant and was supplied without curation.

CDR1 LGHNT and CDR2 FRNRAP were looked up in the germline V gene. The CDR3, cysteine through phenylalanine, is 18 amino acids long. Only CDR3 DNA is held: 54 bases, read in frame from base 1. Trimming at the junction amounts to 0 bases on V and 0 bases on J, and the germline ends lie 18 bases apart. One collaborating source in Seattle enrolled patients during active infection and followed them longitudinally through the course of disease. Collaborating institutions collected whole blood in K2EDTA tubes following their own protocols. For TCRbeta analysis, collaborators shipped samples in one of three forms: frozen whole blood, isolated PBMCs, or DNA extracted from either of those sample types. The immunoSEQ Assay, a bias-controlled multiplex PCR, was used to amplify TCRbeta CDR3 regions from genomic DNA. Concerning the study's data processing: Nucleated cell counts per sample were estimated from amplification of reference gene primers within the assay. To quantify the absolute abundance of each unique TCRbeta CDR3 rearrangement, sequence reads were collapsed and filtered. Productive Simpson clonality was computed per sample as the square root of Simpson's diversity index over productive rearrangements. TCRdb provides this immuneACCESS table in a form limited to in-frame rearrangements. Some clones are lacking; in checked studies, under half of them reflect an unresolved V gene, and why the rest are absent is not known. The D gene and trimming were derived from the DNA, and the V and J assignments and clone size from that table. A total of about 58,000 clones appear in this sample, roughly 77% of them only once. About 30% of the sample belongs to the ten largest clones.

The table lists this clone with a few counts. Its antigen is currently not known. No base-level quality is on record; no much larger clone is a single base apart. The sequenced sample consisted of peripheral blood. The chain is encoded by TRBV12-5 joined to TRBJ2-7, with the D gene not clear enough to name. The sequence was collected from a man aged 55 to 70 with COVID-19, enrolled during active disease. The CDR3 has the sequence CASGLVRNPNNLSYEQYF. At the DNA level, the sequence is TGTGCTAGTGGTTTGGTACGTAATCCCAACAATCTCTCCTACGAGCAGTACTTC.